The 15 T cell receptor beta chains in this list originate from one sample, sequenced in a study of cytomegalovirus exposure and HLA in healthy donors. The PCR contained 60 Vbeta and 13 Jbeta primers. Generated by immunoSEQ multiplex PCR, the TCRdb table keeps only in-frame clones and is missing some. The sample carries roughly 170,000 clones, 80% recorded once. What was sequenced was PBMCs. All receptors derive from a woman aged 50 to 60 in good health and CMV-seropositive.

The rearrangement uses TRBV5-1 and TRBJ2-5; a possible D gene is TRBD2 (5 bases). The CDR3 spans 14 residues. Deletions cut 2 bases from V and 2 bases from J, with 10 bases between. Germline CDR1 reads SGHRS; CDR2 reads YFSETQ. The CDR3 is CASSFRADQETQYF. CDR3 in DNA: TGCGCCAGCAGCTTCCGAGCGGATCAAGAGACCCAGTACTTC.

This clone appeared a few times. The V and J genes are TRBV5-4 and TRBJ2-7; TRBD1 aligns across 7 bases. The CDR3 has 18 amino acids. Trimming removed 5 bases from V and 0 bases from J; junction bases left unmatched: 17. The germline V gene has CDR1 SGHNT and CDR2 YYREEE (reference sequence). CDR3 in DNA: TGTGCCAGCAGTCTGGGTGGTACAGGGGCCCCAAGCTCCTACGAGCAGTACTTC. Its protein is CASSLGGTGAPSSYEQYF.

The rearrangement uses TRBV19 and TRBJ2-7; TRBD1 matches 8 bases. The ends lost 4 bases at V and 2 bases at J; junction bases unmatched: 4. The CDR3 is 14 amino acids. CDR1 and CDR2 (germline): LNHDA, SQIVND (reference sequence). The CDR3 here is CASSKRTGTYEQYF. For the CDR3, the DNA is TGTGCCAGTAGTAAACGGACAGGGACCTACGAGCAGTACTTC.

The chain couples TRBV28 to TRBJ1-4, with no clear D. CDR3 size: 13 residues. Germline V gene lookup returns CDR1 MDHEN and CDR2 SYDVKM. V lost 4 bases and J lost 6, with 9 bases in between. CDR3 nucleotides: TGTGCCAGCAGTTACGACACCCATGAAAAACTGTTTTTT. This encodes CASSYDTHEKLFF.

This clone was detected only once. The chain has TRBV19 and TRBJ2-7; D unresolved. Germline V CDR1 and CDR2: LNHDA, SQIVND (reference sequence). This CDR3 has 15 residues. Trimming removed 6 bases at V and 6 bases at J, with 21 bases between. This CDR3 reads CASSPVGRAMGEQYF. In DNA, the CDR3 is TGTGCCAGTAGCCCGGTTGGTAGAGCGATGGGCGAGCAGTACTTC.

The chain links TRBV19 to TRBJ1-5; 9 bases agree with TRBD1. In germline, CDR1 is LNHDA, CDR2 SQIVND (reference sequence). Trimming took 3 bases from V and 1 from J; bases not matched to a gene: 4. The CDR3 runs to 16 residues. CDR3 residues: CASSIRTGESNQPQHF. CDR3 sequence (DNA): TGTGCCAGTAGTATCCGGACAGGGGAGAGCAATCAGCCCCAGCATTTT. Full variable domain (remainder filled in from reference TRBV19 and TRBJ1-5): DGGITQSPKYLFRKEGQNVTLSCEQNLNHDAMYWYRQDPGQGLRLIYYSQIVNDFQKGDIAEGYSVSREKKESFPLTVTSAQKNPTAFYLCASSIRTGESNQPQHFGDGTRLSIL.

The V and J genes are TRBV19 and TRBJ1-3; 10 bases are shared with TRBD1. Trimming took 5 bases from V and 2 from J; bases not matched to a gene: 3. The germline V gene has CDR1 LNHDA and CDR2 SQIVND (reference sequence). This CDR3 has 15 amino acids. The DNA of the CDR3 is TGTGCCAGTAGTTTCGGGACAGGGGCTGGAAACACCATATATTTT. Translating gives CASSFGTGAGNTIYF.

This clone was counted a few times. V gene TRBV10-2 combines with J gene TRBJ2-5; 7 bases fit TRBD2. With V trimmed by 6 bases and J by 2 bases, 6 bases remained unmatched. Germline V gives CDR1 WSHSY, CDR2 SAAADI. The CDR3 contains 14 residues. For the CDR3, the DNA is TGCGCCAGCAGCCCGGGACTACCACAAGAGACCCAGTACTTC. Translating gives CASSPGLPQETQYF.

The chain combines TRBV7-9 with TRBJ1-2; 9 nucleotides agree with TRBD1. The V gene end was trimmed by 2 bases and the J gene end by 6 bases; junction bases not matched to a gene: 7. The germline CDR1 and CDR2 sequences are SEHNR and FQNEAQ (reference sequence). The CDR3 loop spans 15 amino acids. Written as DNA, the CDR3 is TGTGCCAGCAGCTTATACGGGACAGGGTCACATGGCTACACCTTC. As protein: CASSLYGTGSHGYTF.

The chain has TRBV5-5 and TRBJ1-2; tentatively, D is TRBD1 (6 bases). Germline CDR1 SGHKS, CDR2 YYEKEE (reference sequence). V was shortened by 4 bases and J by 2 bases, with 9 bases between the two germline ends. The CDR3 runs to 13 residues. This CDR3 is CASSRQENYGYTF. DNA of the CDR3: TGTGCCAGCAGCAGACAGGAAAACTATGGCTACACCTTC. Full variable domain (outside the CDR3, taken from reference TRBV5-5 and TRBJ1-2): DAGVTQSPTHLIKTRGQQVTLRCSPISGHKSVSWYQQVLGQGPQFIFQYYEKEERGRGNFPDRFSARQFPNYSSELNVNALLLGDSALYLCASSRQENYGYTFGSGTRLTVV.

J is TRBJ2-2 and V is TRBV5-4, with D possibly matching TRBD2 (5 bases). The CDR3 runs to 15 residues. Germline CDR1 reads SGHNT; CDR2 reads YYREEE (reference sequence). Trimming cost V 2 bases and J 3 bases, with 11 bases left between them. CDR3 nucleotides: TGTGCCAGCAGCTTCCCCAGAGCGGACACCGGGGAGCTGTTTTTT. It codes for CASSFPRADTGELFF.

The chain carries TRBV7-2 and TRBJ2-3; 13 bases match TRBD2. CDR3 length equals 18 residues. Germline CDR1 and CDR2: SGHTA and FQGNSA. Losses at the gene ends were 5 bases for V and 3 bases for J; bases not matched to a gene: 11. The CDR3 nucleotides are TGTGCCAGCAGCAAAACACCTCCGGGACTAGCGGGAACAGATACGCAGTATTTT. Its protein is CASSKTPPGLAGTDTQYF.

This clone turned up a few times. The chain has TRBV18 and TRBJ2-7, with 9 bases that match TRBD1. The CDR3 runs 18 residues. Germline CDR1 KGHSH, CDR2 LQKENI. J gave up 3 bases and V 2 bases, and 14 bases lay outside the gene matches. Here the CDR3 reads CASSPAIYGTGRNYEQYF. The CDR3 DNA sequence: TGTGCCAGCTCACCAGCGATCTACGGGACAGGGAGGAACTACGAGCAGTACTTC.

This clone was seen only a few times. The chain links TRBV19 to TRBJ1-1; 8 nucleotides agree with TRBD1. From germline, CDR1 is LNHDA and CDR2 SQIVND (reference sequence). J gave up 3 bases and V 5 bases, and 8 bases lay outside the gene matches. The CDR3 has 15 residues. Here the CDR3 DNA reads TGTGCCAGTAGTCCAAGGACAGGGTGGGACACTGAAGCTTTCTTT. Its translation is CASSPRTGWDTEAFF. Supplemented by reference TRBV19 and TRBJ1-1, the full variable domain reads DGGITQSPKYLFRKEGQNVTLSCEQNLNHDAMYWYRQDPGQGLRLIYYSQIVNDFQKGDIAEGYSVSREKKESFPLTVTSAQKNPTAFYLCASSPRTGWDTEAFFGQGTRLTVV.

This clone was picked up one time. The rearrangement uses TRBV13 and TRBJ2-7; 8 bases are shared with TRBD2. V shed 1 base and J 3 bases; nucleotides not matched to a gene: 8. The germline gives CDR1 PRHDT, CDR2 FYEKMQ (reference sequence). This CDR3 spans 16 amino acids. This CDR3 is CASSLADGRAIYEQYF. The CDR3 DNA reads TGTGCCAGCAGCTTAGCCGACGGGAGGGCGATCTACGAGCAGTACTTC.